These 21 T cell receptor beta chains share one sample of origin, sequenced in a study of T cells in Graves' hyperthyroidism and ophthalmopathy. RNA transcripts were the template for amplifying TCR beta CDR3 regions. First-round RT-PCR with HTBI primers amplified the TCR CDR3 region. TCRdb re-called the multiplex PCR reads with MiXCR, one entry per CDR3 protein. The sample includes 600,000 to 700,000 distinct CDR3 sequences, 45% of them seen just once. Material for sequencing was peripheral blood or thyroid tissue (not recorded which). Receptors originate from an adult man with Graves' disease, either hyperthyroidism or ophthalmopathy (not recorded which).

Points on this clonotype: As the CDR3 is not closed by the conserved phenylalanine or tryptophan, this likely results from a read error. CDR3: CASSLVVERDYEQYL. The CDR3 DNA follows: TGTGCCAGCAGCTTAGTCGTAGAGAGAGATTACGAGCAGTACCTC. The V call is TRBV7-9, the J call TRBJ2-7; D gene uncertain. V lost 1 base, J lost 4 bases, and 14 bases lay in between. Germline V gene lookup returns CDR1 SEHNR and CDR2 FQNEAQ (reference sequence). The CDR3 is 15 residues long.

This clonotype has just one count. V and J are TRBV20-1 and TRBJ1-4, with no clear D. Germline CDR1 and CDR2: DFQATT and SNEGSKA (reference sequence). The CDR3 length is 11 residues. The V end was cut by 4 bases, the J end by 6 bases, with 6 bases between. The CDR3, as DNA: TGCAGTGCTACCCGGGATGAAAAACTGTTTTTT. This encodes CSATRDEKLFF.

The CDR3 loop reads CASGLWGGPQETQYF. CDR3 bases: TGTGCTAGTGGTTTGTGGGGAGGACCACAAGAGACCCAGTACTTC. V is TRBV12-5 and J is TRBJ2-5, with D tentatively TRBD2 (6 bases). Germline CDR1 LGHNT, CDR2 FRNRAP. This CDR3 is 15 amino acids long. Trimming stripped 2 bases from V and 2 bases from J, with 12 bases between. Supplemented by reference TRBV12-5 and TRBJ2-5, the full variable domain reads DARVTQTPRHKVTEMGQEVTMRCQPILGHNTVFWYRQTMMQGLELLAYFRNRAPLDDSGMPKDRFSAEMPDATLATLKIQPSEPRDSAVYFCASGLWGGPQETQYFGPGTRLLVL.

The gene calls are TRBV7-9 and TRBJ1-2, with TRBD1 matching 8 bases. The CDR3 contains 15 residues. With 5 bases clipped from V and 2 bases from J, the junction kept 7 bases outside the gene matches. CDR1 and CDR2 (germline): SEHNR, FQNEAQ (reference sequence). This CDR3 is CASSPRQGSNYGYTF. As DNA, the CDR3 is TGTGCCAGCAGCCCGAGACAGGGGTCGAACTATGGCTACACCTTC.

This clonotype was found many times. CDR3 sequence reads: CASSEFVDQPQHF. CDR3 sequence (DNA): TGTGCCAGCAGTGAATTTGTGGATCAGCCCCAGCATTTT. The chain couples TRBV2 to TRBJ1-5; D unclear. V lost 2 bases and J 5 bases, leaving 7 bases between the germline ends. In germline, CDR1 is SNHLY, CDR2 FYNNEI. There are 13 residues in the CDR3.

The sample holds many counts of this clonotype. The chain carries TRBV7-2 and TRBJ1-2; D uncertain. CDR3 length: 14 residues. The germline V gene encodes CDR1 SGHTA and CDR2 FQGNSA. V lost 5 bases and J 7 bases, leaving 17 bases between the germline ends. In DNA form, the CDR3 reads TGTGCCAGCAGCCCCGCAGCTAGGGAGAGTGGCTACACCTTC. Its translation is CASSPAARESGYTF.

This chain uses TRBV2 with TRBJ1-1; tentative D call: TRBD1 (5 bases). The CDR3 consists of 12 residues. Germline CDR1 and CDR2: SNHLY and FYNNEI. Trimming took 7 bases from V and 3 from J, leaving 9 bases between them. CDR3 nucleotide sequence: TGTGCCAGCAATTGGGGCTACACTGAAGCTTTCTTT. Translated: CASNWGYTEAFF.

This clonotype was counted ten times or more. The V gene is TRBV2, the J gene TRBJ1-5; possible D gene TRBD1, 5 bases. V lost 2 bases, J lost 5 bases, and 10 bases lay in between. From germline, CDR1 is SNHLY and CDR2 FYNNEI. The CDR3 loop spans 14 amino acids. This CDR3 is CASSERQGYQPQHF. The CDR3 DNA sequence: TGTGCCAGCAGTGAACGGCAGGGTTATCAGCCCCAGCATTTT.

The chain uses TRBV20-1 and TRBJ1-1, with D uncertain. The CDR3 is made up of 15 amino acids. V lost 1 base, J lost 6 bases, and 18 bases lay in between. Germline CDR1 reads DFQATT; CDR2 reads SNEGSKA (reference sequence). The CDR3 sequence: CSARVPGARISEAFF. The CDR3 DNA reads TGCAGTGCTAGAGTTCCAGGAGCTAGAATATCTGAAGCTTTCTTT.

On this clonotype itself: A read error is likely, as this CDR3 ends without the conserved phenylalanine or tryptophan. This sequence joins TRBV7-8 and TRBJ2-7; tentative D call: TRBD1 (6 bases). In germline, CDR1 is SGHVS, CDR2 FQNEAQ. V was pared by 1 base and J by 2 bases, with 12 bases between. CDR3 length: 15 amino acids. CDR3 bases: TGTGCCAGCAGCTTAGAGTTGACAGGACCCTACGAGCAGTACCTC. Translating it yields CASSLELTGPYEQYL.

This clonotype was seen many times. J is TRBJ2-7 and V is TRBV12-3 or TRBV12-4, with D perhaps matching TRBD1 (5 bases). The CDR3 loop spans 12 amino acids. The ends were cut back, 3 bases at V and 6 bases at J, with 9 bases in the middle. This CDR3 reads CASSFPGREQYF. CDR3 in DNA: TGTGCCAGCAGTTTTCCAGGGCGCGAGCAGTACTTC.

J is TRBJ1-2 and V is TRBV7-9, with 8 bases that match TRBD1. The CDR3 extends over 14 amino acids. V trimming: 6 bases; J trimming: 7 bases; junction bases outside the gene matches: 10. Germline loops: CDR1 SEHNR, CDR2 FQNEAQ (reference sequence). CDR3 DNA: TGTGCCAGCAGGGCCGGGACAGGTTCTTCTGGCTACACCTTC. Residues: CASRAGTGSSGYTF.

Notes on this clonotype: Germline and junction disagree at one end, which may indicate a read error. The V and J genes are TRBV7-9 and TRBJ1-1; tentatively, D is TRBD1 (5 bases). This CDR3 is 13 amino acids long. Per the germline V gene, CDR1 is SEHNR and CDR2 is FQNEAQ (reference sequence). CDR3 coding DNA: TGCGCCAGCAGGCGGGCAGGGTACACTGAAGCTTTCTTT. This sequence encodes CASRRAGYTEAFF.

This chain uses TRBV20-1 with TRBJ1-3, with unresolved D. V lost 6 bases to trimming and J lost 3 bases, with 6 bases between them. Germline CDR1 is DFQATT and CDR2 is SNEGSKA (reference sequence). The CDR3 has 11 residues. The DNA for the CDR3 is TGCAGTGCCAAAATTGGAAACACCATATATTTT. Residues: CSAKIGNTIYF.

V usage is TRBV29-1 and J usage is TRBJ1-3; D uncertain. Germline V gene data show CDR1 as SQVTM and CDR2 as ANQGSEA. Trimming left V 8 bases short and J 4 bases short, with 9 bases between. The CDR3 is made up of 11 amino acids. The CDR3 region has the DNA TGCAGCTTAGTACAGGGAAACACCATATATTTT. Protein: CSLVQGNTIYF.

The genes are TRBV2 and TRBJ1-1, with a possible D match to TRBD1 (6 bases). The germline CDR1 and CDR2 sequences are SNHLY and FYNNEI. The germline V and J ends were trimmed by 5 bases and 2 bases, with 15 bases remaining between them. The CDR3 extends over 15 amino acids. Here the CDR3 DNA reads TGTGCCAGCAGTTTACAGGGACTCGGAAACACTGAAGCTTTCTTT. Translating it yields CASSLQGLGNTEAFF. Full variable domain (remainder filled in from reference TRBV2 and TRBJ1-1): EPEVTQTPSHQVTQMGQEVILRCVPISNHLYFYWYRQILGQKVEFLVSFYNNEISEKSEIFDDQFSVERPDGSNFTLKIRSTKLEDSAMYFCASSLQGLGNTEAFFGQGTRLTVV.

This clonotype was detected many times. The CDR3 loop is CASTERGGGYGYTF. The CDR3, as DNA: TGTGCCAGCACCGAACGGGGAGGCGGCTATGGCTACACCTTC. This rearrangement joins TRBV2 to TRBJ1-2; D is unresolved. Looked up from germline, CDR1 is SNHLY and CDR2 is FYNNEI. CDR3 length equals 14 residues. The V and J ends lost 7 bases and 4 bases respectively, with 16 bases between them.

The sample holds a few counts of this clonotype. A much larger clonotype is one base distant, so this may be a read error. This sequence joins TRBV7-8 and TRBJ2-5, with a possible D match to TRBD1 (5 bases). The V gene's germline CDR1 is SGHVS and CDR2 FQNEAQ. The CDR3 loop spans 13 amino acids. V lost 1 base, J lost 4 bases, and 7 bases lay in between. The CDR3 is CASSLVGAETQYF. CDR3 in DNA: TGTGCCAGCAGCTTAGTAGGGGCAGAGACCCAGTACTTC. The whole variable domain, filled in from reference TRBV7-8 and TRBJ2-5, reads GAGVSQSPRYKVAKRGQDVALRCDPISGHVSLFWYQQALGQGPEFLTYFQNEAQLDKSGLPSDRFFAERPEGSVSTLKIQRTQQEDSAVYLCASSLVGAETQYFGPGTRLLVL.

Ten or more counts support this clonotype. This rearrangement joins TRBV29-1 to TRBJ2-7; possible D gene TRBD2, 5 bases. The V gene's germline CDR1 is SQVTM and CDR2 ANQGSEA. The V end lost 1 base, the J end lost 7 bases, and 8 bases lay between the germline ends. This CDR3 region has 11 residues. The CDR3 coding sequence is TGCAGCGTTGAAGGGACGGGGGAGCAGTACTTC. It codes for CSVEGTGEQYF.

This clonotype was seen more than once but under ten times. V is TRBV9 and J is TRBJ2-5; 10 bases match TRBD2. This CDR3 is 15 amino acids long. Trimming at V came to 3 bases and at J to 5 bases, leaving 7 bases not matched to a gene. Germline V lookup: CDR1 SGDLS, CDR2 YYNGEE. This chain's CDR3 is CASSDELAGWETQYF. The CDR3 DNA reads TGTGCCAGCAGCGACGAACTAGCGGGGTGGGAGACCCAGTACTTC.

This clonotype was counted at least ten times. The chain has TRBV6-6 and TRBJ2-5, with TRBD2 matching over 8 bases. Germline loops: CDR1 MNHNY, CDR2 SVGAGI (reference sequence). The CDR3 is 14 amino acids. The J segment lost 5 bases and the V segment lost 4 bases, leaving 6 bases of the junction unmatched. CDR3: CASSLAGRRETQYF. In DNA form, the CDR3 reads TGTGCCAGCAGTTTAGCGGGACGTCGGGAGACCCAGTACTTC.